The rows below give T cell receptor beta chains drawn from one sample of a study of T cell repertoires in cytomegalovirus infection. MiXCR was run by TCRdb on the reads, yielding one entry per CDR3 protein. The sample yields 800,000 to 950,000 distinct CDR3 sequences, approximately 32% seen once. Their antigens are not known. Material: cultured CD8+ T cells from PBMCs, obtained from culture after CMV antigen stimulation. The receptor source for this set is a human donor in good health (CMV status not recorded). Some clones in this sample may be carry-over from other donors' samples. Both conserved end residues are part of each CDR3. Fields, in order: clone size, D gene, V gene, J gene, CDR3 DNA, CDR3 protein. A D gene is named only where the DNA matches it firmly. Clone size is given for some rows only: seen once, a few or many times, or a class if the clone is expanded.

NA	NA	TRBV15	TRBJ2-3	TGTGCCACCAGCAGTAGGGAGCTCCCATATACGCAGTATTTT	CATSSRELPYTQYF
many	TRBD1	TRBV7-6	TRBJ1-1	TGTGCCAGCAGCTACGGAGGGGGCGGCACTGAAGCTTTCTTT	CASSYGGGGTEAFF
many	TRBD1	TRBV7-6	TRBJ2-1	TGTGCCAGCAGCTTCGCGGGACAGGGGGGTTACGACAATGAGCAGTTCTTC	CASSFAGQGGYDNEQFF
many	TRBD1	TRBV7-6	TRBJ2-7	TGTGCCAGCAGCCCAAGGGACAGCGAATACGAGCAGTACTTC	CASSPRDSEYEQYF
NA	NA	TRBV19	TRBJ1-2	TGTGCCAGTAGTATGCCCAGGGTGGTGTCTGGCTACACCTTC	CASSMPRVVSGYTF
NA	NA	TRBV6-1	TRBJ1-5	TGTGCCAGCACTGGGGGGGCTGGGGTTCAGCCCCAGCATTTT	CASTGGAGVQPQHF
few	NA	TRBV4-1	TRBJ2-3	TGCGCCAGCAGCCAAGGGAAGGGTGCAGATACGCAGTATTTT	CASSQGKGADTQYF
NA	NA	TRBV6-8	TRBJ2-1	TGTGCCAGCAGTCCAGGGATTCCCTCCTACAATGAGCAGTTCTTC	CASSPGIPSYNEQFF
NA	NA	TRBV19	TRBJ1-5	TGTGCCAGTAGTATTAGCGACTCCGGTATGGGTCAGCCCCAGCATTTT	CASSISDSGMGQPQHF
few	NA	TRBV28	TRBJ1-2	TGTGCCAGCAGTTTTCCCCGGGAGAGTGTCTATGGCTACACCTTC	CASSFPRESVYGYTF
NA	TRBD1	TRBV6-1	TRBJ2-7	TGTGCCAGCAGTGATCGGGGCCAGGGGGTGAGCGAGCAGTACTTC	CASSDRGQGVSEQYF
many	NA	TRBV7-6	TRBJ2-1	TGTGCCAGCAGCTTAAAGCAGGGCCGCACCCCCTACAATGAGCAGTTCTTC	CASSLKQGRTPYNEQFF
NA	TRBD1	TRBV7-6	TRBJ2-5	TGTGCTAGCAGCCCGACAGGGGATGTCCAAGAGACCCAGTACTTC	CASSPTGDVQETQYF
few	NA	TRBV4-2	TRBJ2-2	TGTGCCAGCAGCCAAGAACCTCCGTCCCATCTGACCGGGGAGCTGTTTTTT	CASSQEPPSHLTGELFF
NA	NA	TRBV19	TRBJ1-6	TGTGCCAGTAGACGAGGAAGGGAGAGCTCCTATAATTCACCCCTCCACTTT	CASRRGRESSYNSPLHF
few	NA	TRBV7-8	TRBJ1-3	TGTGCCAGCAGCGAGTCGACAGGCATATCTGGAAACACCATATATTTT	CASSESTGISGNTIYF
NA	TRBD1	TRBV7-3	TRBJ1-1	TGTGCCAGCAGCCCTGGACAGGGGAAGAACACTGAAGCTTTCTTT	CASSPGQGKNTEAFF